The 5 T cell receptor beta chains listed next were all sequenced from one sample in a study of OX40 agonist ivuxolimab in advanced cancers. Only in-frame clones appear in the TCRdb table, and some are missing; sequencing was by immunoSEQ multiplex PCR. In the table there are some 69,000 clones, just over 90% of which are singletons. The input for sequencing was CD4+ or CD8+ T cells sorted from blood, taken in a trial of the OX40 agonist ivuxolimab. The source is an adult with an advanced solid tumor such as melanoma, head and neck, liver or kidney cancer.

The CDR3 loop reads CASSLWLAGVGTDTQYF. DNA of the CDR3: TGCGCCAGCAGCTTGTGGCTAGCGGGAGTCGGCACAGATACGCAGTATTTT. This sequence joins TRBV5-1 and TRBJ2-3; TRBD2 agrees at 10 bases. The junction had 6 bases not matched to a gene; V was cut back by 1 base and J by 1 base. Germline lookup yields CDR1 SGHRS and CDR2 YFSETQ. The CDR3 runs to 17 residues.

The rearrangement joins TRBV7-6 to TRBJ2-7; no firm D call. V was clipped by 1 base and J by 1 base, with 8 bases between them. The CDR3 extends over 14 amino acids. Germline CDR1 and CDR2: SGHVS and FNYEAQ. CDR3 coding DNA: TGTGCCAGCAGCTTAGTTGGCCAGTCCTACGAGCAGTACTTC. Translating it yields CASSLVGQSYEQYF. Full variable domain (outside the CDR3, taken from reference TRBV7-6 and TRBJ2-7): GAGVSQSPRYKVTKRGQDVALRCDPISGHVSLYWYRQALGQGPEFLTYFNYEAQQDKSGLPNDRFSAERPEGSISTLTIQRTEQRDSAMYRCASSLVGQSYEQYFGPGTRLTVT.

This chain connects TRBV5-1 to TRBJ2-7; 8 positions agree with TRBD2. CDR3 length: 15 residues. The ends lost 1 base at V and 3 bases at J; junction bases unmatched: 6. The germline V gene encodes CDR1 SGHRS and CDR2 YFSETQ. CDR3 nucleotide sequence: TGCGCCAGCAGCTTGTCGACTAGCGTCAACTACGAGCAGTACTTC. It translates to CASSLSTSVNYEQYF.

The chain links TRBV6-4 to TRBJ2-4, with 9 bases matching TRBD2. This CDR3 has 15 amino acids. Trimming cost V 5 bases and J 0 bases; bases outside gene matches: 2. Germline V CDR1 and CDR2: MRHNA, SNTAGT. CDR3 coding DNA: TGTGCCAGCAGTACACTAGCGGGAGCCAAAAACATTCAGTACTTC. Translated: CASSTLAGAKNIQYF.

This clone was detected a few times. This chain links TRBV5-4 with TRBJ1-1, with 7 bases identical to TRBD1. This CDR3 is built from 15 residues. With V trimmed by 4 bases and J by 0 bases, 6 bases remained unmatched. Per the germline V gene, CDR1 is SGHNT and CDR2 is YYREEE (reference sequence). CDR3 nucleotide sequence: TGTGCCAGCAGCACGGGGACAGTGATGAACACTGAAGCTTTCTTT. As protein: CASSTGTVMNTEAFF.